This T cell receptor beta chain comes out of a study of blood T cell repertoires in COVID-19. Overall study: Sources were T cells, B-cell-depleted T cells, or PBMCs; the material itself was cDNA or gDNA.

In the original analysis: It was from reference gene primer amplification that nucleated cell counts were estimated. The repertoire was sequenced with immunoSEQ multiplex PCR; TCRdb's copy has only in-frame clones and lacks some. From that table come the V and J calls and clone size; the DNA was used to work out D and trimming. Of 120,000 or so clones detected, around 80% appear once; the ten largest clones hold 1.5% to 2%. Sequencing input: peripheral blood. The TCR sequence derives from a man in his 70s with acute or convalescent COVID-19.

The CDR3 DNA reads as TGTGCCAGCAGTTTTGTCGGCAGGGCACTAATTGGGAACACTGAAGCTTTCTTT. Residues: CASSFVGRALIGNTEAFF. The chain joins TRBV28 to TRBJ1-1, with a possible D match to TRBD1 (5 bases). CDR1 MDHEN and CDR2 SYDVKM come from the germline V gene. This CDR3 contains 18 residues. Trimming left V 3 bases short and J 1 base short, with 21 bases between.